Following are 3 T cell receptor beta chains from one sample sequenced in a study of CD8+ T cells in alopecia areata. Time point defined: mouse skin 6 weeks after grafting, around onset of hair loss. RNA, once extracted, was reverse transcribed into cDNA for use as the sequencing template. The assay was immunoSEQ multiplex PCR, and TCRdb's table has in-frame clones only and misses some. This sample has several thousand clones, each found more than once. The source was skin, collected at week 6. The receptors shown here come from a C3H/HeJ mouse with alopecia areata. The MHC haplotype of the strain is H2-k.

This clone has a handful of counts. The genes and germline here are from mouse. The CDR3 end falls 4 residues outside the read, so it is completed with the germline J gene. Other DNA sequences within the sample encode an identical CDR3. The chain links TRBV14 to TRBJ2-2, with 12 bases matching TRBD1. The J segment lost 3 bases and the V segment lost 4 bases, leaving 4 bases of the junction unmatched. CDR1 SGHDT and CDR2 FRDEAV come from the germline V gene. The CDR3 sequence is 16 residues long. The DNA read from the CDR3 is TGTGCCAGCAGTCCAGGGACAGGGGGCCACACCGGG. Its translation is CASSPGTGGHTG. The full CDR3 sequence reads CASSPGTGGHTGQLYF.

About this clone: Each gene name is a mouse one. Read sequence stops 4 residues before the CDR3 end, and the germline J gene provides the missing end. The genes are TRBV5 and TRBJ2-4, with 7 positions matching TRBD2. The germline V gene has CDR1 LGHNA and CDR2 YNLKQL (reference sequence). This CDR3 has 12 amino acids. The DNA read from the CDR3 is TGTGCCAGCAGCCAGACTGGGAAC. Protein product: CASSQTGN. The full-length CDR3 reads as CASSQTGNTLYF.

This clone is termed medium-sized (0.01 to 0.1%). Mouse gene names apply. CDR3 DNA, as far as it was read: TGTGCCAGCAGCCAACAAAACACCGGG. Protein sequence: CASSQQNTG. The entire CDR3 protein is CASSQQNTGQLYF. V and J are TRBV5 and TRBJ2-2; D remains ambiguous. Sequencing ends 4 residues short of the CDR3 end; the germline J gene provides the rest. Germline V lookup: CDR1 LGHNA, CDR2 YNLKQL (reference sequence). Trimming took 2 bases from V and 1 from J, leaving 2 bases between them. The CDR3 loop spans 13 amino acids.